One sample yielded the 18 T cell receptor beta chains listed below, sequenced in a study of blood T cell repertoires in COVID-19. Libraries were prepared by immunoSEQ multiplex PCR; TCRdb keeps only in-frame clonotypes and omits some of them. The sample includes around 95,000 clones, roughly nine tenths of them seen just once. Sequences were obtained from peripheral blood. These receptors were collected from a man aged 25-45 years in a cohort sampled during active COVID-19.

J is TRBJ1-4 and V is TRBV27; D perhaps matches TRBD1 (5 bases). Between the trimmed V and J ends, which lost 2 bases and 5 bases, there was a span of 9 bases. Germline CDR1 and CDR2: MNHEY and SMNVEV (reference sequence). The CDR3 has 14 amino acids. The CDR3: CASSLPGRNEKLFF. CDR3 nucleotides: TGTGCCAGCAGTTTACCAGGGCGCAATGAAAAACTGTTTTTT.

The genes are TRBV7-9 and TRBJ2-6; TRBD1 agrees at 7 bases. Germline V CDR1 and CDR2: SEHNR, FQNEAQ (reference sequence). This CDR3 has 17 residues. V was clipped by 3 bases and J by 0 bases; unmatched bases: 5. Here the CDR3 reads CASSFRTGLSGANVLTF. DNA for the CDR3: TGTGCCAGCAGCTTTAGGACAGGCCTCTCTGGGGCCAACGTCCTGACTTTC.

CDR3 amino acids: CASRPSSGGGDTQYF. Written as DNA, the CDR3 is TGTGCCAGCAGGCCGTCTAGCGGGGGGGGAGATACGCAGTATTTT. The genes are TRBV2 and TRBJ2-3; 12 nucleotides line up with TRBD2. V trimming: 6 bases; J trimming: 5 bases; junction bases outside the gene matches: 6. CDR1 is SNHLY, CDR2 FYNNEI, per germline. The CDR3 runs to 15 residues.

The chain joins TRBV12-3 or TRBV12-4 to TRBJ2-1, with TRBD2 matching 7 bases. There are 11 residues in the CDR3. The V and J ends lost 7 bases and 13 bases, in that order; junction bases with no gene match: 7. The CDR3 protein is CASTVKTSQFF. In DNA, the CDR3 is TGTGCCAGCACCGTCAAGACTAGCCAGTTCTTC.

This sequence joins TRBV30 and TRBJ1-1, with D hard to call. Trimming took off 0 bases at V and 4 bases at J, with 12 bases between the two ends. Germline loops: CDR1 GTSNPN, CDR2 SVGIG (reference sequence). The CDR3 extends over 14 amino acids. DNA for the CDR3: TGTGCCTGGAGTGTAGATGCGCGCTCCACTGAAGCTTTCTTT. Translated: CAWSVDARSTEAFF.

This chain uses TRBV11-2 with TRBJ2-7; unclear D gene. The CDR3 loop spans 11 amino acids. The V gene's germline CDR1 is SGHAT and CDR2 FQNNGV. V gave up 5 bases and J gave up 1 base, with 3 bases separating them. The CDR3 spells CASSRSYEQYF. The CDR3 DNA sequence: TGTGCCAGCAGCCGGTCCTACGAGCAGTACTTC.

This chain joins TRBV28 and TRBJ2-1; D perhaps matches TRBD2 (5 bases). CDR1 and CDR2 from the germline V gene are MDHEN and SYDVKM. The CDR3 contains 17 residues. V lost 1 base, J lost 2 bases, and 15 bases lay in between. The CDR3 reads CASSLFLDGEAYNEQFF. Here the CDR3 DNA reads TGTGCCAGCAGTTTATTCCTCGACGGGGAAGCCTACAATGAGCAGTTCTTC. Drawing the rest from reference TRBV28 and TRBJ2-1, the complete variable domain is DVKVTQSSRYLVKRTGEKVFLECVQDMDHENMFWYRQDPGLGLRLIYFSYDVKMKEKGDIPEGYSVSREKKERFSLILESASTNQTSMYLCASSLFLDGEAYNEQFFGPGTRLTVL.

V usage is TRBV11-3 and J usage is TRBJ2-3, with a tentative D call TRBD2 (7 bases). Germline CDR1 reads SGHNT; CDR2 reads YENEEA. V dropped 3 bases and J dropped 2 bases, with 12 bases sitting between them. This CDR3 region has 15 residues. The CDR3 here is CASSLDGGHTDTQYF. CDR3 nucleotide sequence: TGTGCCAGCAGCTTGGACGGGGGGCACACAGATACGCAGTATTTT. Combining the CDR3 with reference TRBV11-3 and TRBJ2-3 gives the whole variable domain EAGVVQSPRYKIIEKKQPVAFWCNPISGHNTLYWYLQNLGQGPELLIRYENEEAVDDSQLPKDRFSAERLKGVDSTLKIQPAELGDSAVYLCASSLDGGHTDTQYFGPGTRLTVL.

Here the CDR3 reads CASSLVLDPYNEQFF. The DNA for the CDR3 is TGCGCCAGCAGCTTGGTACTAGACCCCTACAATGAGCAGTTCTTC. The chain has TRBV5-1 and TRBJ2-1; TRBD2 might be the D (5 bases). CDR3 size: 15 residues. With 0 bases removed from V and 2 bases from J, the gap between germline ends came to 9 bases. The germline V gene encodes CDR1 SGHRS and CDR2 YFSETQ. Combining the CDR3 with reference TRBV5-1 and TRBJ2-1 gives the whole variable domain KAGVTQTPRYLIKTRGQQVTLSCSPISGHRSVSWYQQTPGQGLQFLFEYFSETQRNKGNFPGRFSGRQFSNSRSEMNVSTLELGDSALYLCASSLVLDPYNEQFFGPGTRLTVL.

Only a few counts were recorded for this clone. The V gene is TRBV5-1, the J gene TRBJ2-1; 8 bases match TRBD2. CDR3 size: 15 residues. V shed 4 bases, J shed 3 bases, and the junction held 6 bases outside the gene matches. CDR1 and CDR2 (germline): SGHRS, YFSETQ. The CDR3 DNA follows: TGCGCCAGCAGCGTTAGCGGGGCCGACTACAATGAGCAGTTCTTC. Translated, it gives CASSVSGADYNEQFF.

This clone has a single count. This sequence joins TRBV2 and TRBJ2-5, with 9 bases aligning to TRBD1. The germline V gene has CDR1 SNHLY and CDR2 FYNNEI. V lost 2 bases and J lost 7; bases outside the gene matches: 8. The CDR3 contains 15 residues. The CDR3 region is CASSETYRGLGTQYF. The CDR3 region has the DNA TGTGCCAGCAGTGAAACATACAGGGGGCTTGGGACCCAGTACTTC.

The chain uses TRBV2 and TRBJ1-2; D gene uncertain. CDR1 is SNHLY, CDR2 FYNNEI, per germline. V lost 4 bases, J lost 2 bases, and 11 bases lay in between. The CDR3 covers 14 residues. The CDR3: CASSAQDLNYGYTF. For the CDR3, the DNA is TGTGCCAGCAGTGCGCAGGATCTAAACTATGGCTACACCTTC.

The chain joins TRBV4-1 to TRBJ1-1, with D possibly matching TRBD1 (5 bases). Germline values: CDR1 MGHRA, CDR2 YSYEKL. The CDR3 runs 15 residues. Trimming pared 5 bases from V and 0 bases from J, leaving 13 bases between. CDR3 loop: CASSAYRLMNTEAFF. CDR3 nucleotide sequence: TGCGCCAGCAGCGCATACAGGTTAATGAACACTGAAGCTTTCTTT.

The chain couples TRBV25-1 to TRBJ1-2; 7 nucleotides line up with TRBD1. V lost 10 bases, J lost 7 bases, and 12 bases stayed unmatched. Germline loops: CDR1 MGHDK, CDR2 SYGVNS. This CDR3 is built from 13 residues. The CDR3 protein is CATQQGQGGGYTF. The CDR3 DNA follows: TGTGCCACTCAACAGGGGCAGGGGGGTGGCTACACCTTC.

The CDR3 DNA sequence: TGTGCCAGCAGTCCCGCGCACAGGGGCATGAACACTGAAGCTTTCTTT. Translation gives CASSPAHRGMNTEAFF. The chain is built from TRBV6-6 and TRBJ1-1, with 7 positions matching TRBD1. The CDR3 covers 16 residues. The germline gives CDR1 MNHNY, CDR2 SVGAGI (reference sequence). With V trimmed by 5 bases and J by 0 bases, 9 bases remained unmatched.

J is TRBJ1-6 and V is TRBV19; 8 nucleotides line up with TRBD1. Germline-derived CDR1 and CDR2 are LNHDA and SQIVND (reference sequence). CDR3 length equals 18 residues. V dropped 3 bases and J dropped 1; count of bases not matched to a gene: 8. In DNA form, the CDR3 reads TGTGCCAGTAGTATCCCGACAGGGGCAGGGTCCTATAATTCACCCCTCCACTTT. Translated: CASSIPTGAGSYNSPLHF. Combining the CDR3 with reference TRBV19 and TRBJ1-6 gives the whole variable domain DGGITQSPKYLFRKEGQNVTLSCEQNLNHDAMYWYRQDPGQGLRLIYYSQIVNDFQKGDIAEGYSVSREKKESFPLTVTSAQKNPTAFYLCASSIPTGAGSYNSPLHFGNGTRLTVT.

V usage is TRBV10-1 and J usage is TRBJ2-2; 9 nucleotides align to TRBD2. The J segment lost 5 bases and the V segment lost 4 bases, leaving 2 bases of the junction unmatched. Germline V gene lookup returns CDR1 WNHNN and CDR2 SYGVQD (reference sequence). The CDR3 spans 14 residues. CDR3 nucleotides: TGCGCCAGCAGTGGCAGCGGGGGGACCGGGGAGCTGTTTTTT. Its protein is CASSGSGGTGELFF.

This clone occurred a few times. This chain connects TRBV6-2 or TRBV6-3 to TRBJ2-7; D is possibly TRBD1 (5 bases). V was trimmed by 6 bases and J by 2 bases, leaving 11 bases between them. Germline CDR1 is MNHEY and CDR2 is SVGEGT. This CDR3 spans 13 amino acids. The DNA of the CDR3 is TGTGCCAGCAGCCGCGACAGTACCTACGAGCAGTACTTC. Residues: CASSRDSTYEQYF.